Listed here are 17 T cell receptor beta chains from one sample, sequenced in a study of response to subunit inactivated influenza vaccine. In TCRdb, the RT-PCR reads were re-called with MiXCR into one record per CDR3 protein. The sample shows about 300,000 distinct CDR3 sequences, 20% to 25% of them seen only once. The sequences come from PBMCs from blood, collected less than 22 months after vaccination. These receptors all stem from a man aged 45-69 years who received an inactivated influenza vaccine.

This clonotype was recorded a few times. The chain uses TRBV5-4 and TRBJ1-2; D is perhaps TRBD1 (5 bases). The CDR3 consists of 14 residues. From germline, CDR1 is SGHNT and CDR2 YYREEE (reference sequence). V lost 2 bases, J lost 4 bases, and 12 bases lay in between. CDR3 in amino acids: CASSFQGFGYGYTF. The CDR3 DNA sequence: TGTGCCAGCAGCTTTCAGGGATTCGGCTATGGCTACACCTTC.

The gene calls are TRBV29-1 and TRBJ1-1; D is unclear. The V gene lost 7 bases and the J gene lost 3 bases, with 12 bases spanning the gap. The CDR3 is 12 amino acids. CDR1 and CDR2 (germline): SQVTM, ANQGSEA. The CDR3 DNA follows: TGCAGCGCCGCAAGATCGGACACTGAAGCTTTCTTT. It encodes CSAARSDTEAFF.

The sample holds a few counts of this clonotype. This sequence joins TRBV9 and TRBJ2-7, with 9 bases identical to TRBD1. The CDR3 length is 15 residues. V lost 4 bases to trimming and J lost 2 bases; unmatched junction nucleotides: 7. Germline lookup yields CDR1 SGDLS and CDR2 YYNGEE. CDR3 bases: TGTGCCAGCAGCACCGGACAGGGGCCGACCTACGAGCAGTACTTC. Its translation is CASSTGQGPTYEQYF.

The rearrangement uses TRBV2 and TRBJ2-5; 8 bases agree with TRBD2. The CDR3 loop spans 15 amino acids. Germline loops: CDR1 SNHLY, CDR2 FYNNEI. The trim removed 7 bases at V and 6 bases at J, leaving 13 bases unmatched. The CDR3 sequence is CASKPDRLARQTQYF. The CDR3 nucleotides read TGTGCCAGCAAGCCGGACAGACTAGCGCGACAGACCCAGTACTTC.

The chain joins TRBV7-2 to TRBJ1-2, with no clear D. The CDR3 is 14 residues long. Germline assignment: CDR1 SGHTA and CDR2 FQGNSA. V lost 4 bases to trimming and J lost 5 bases, with 14 bases between them. The CDR3 DNA reads TGTGCCAGCAGCTCGACCGAACGGGTATATGGCTACACCTTC. It is translated as CASSSTERVYGYTF.

This clonotype was counted only a few times. The chain joins TRBV28 to TRBJ2-5, with TRBD2 matching over 13 bases. Germline V gene lookup returns CDR1 MDHEN and CDR2 SYDVKM. This CDR3 spans 22 amino acids. The J segment lost 1 base and the V segment lost 4 bases, leaving 21 bases of the junction unmatched. CDR3 DNA sequence: TGTGCCAGCAGTTCCCCGGGACAGGGGATGGGACTAGCGGGGCCCACCCAAGAGACCCAGTACTTC. Translation gives CASSSPGQGMGLAGPTQETQYF.

This clonotype was seen more than once but under ten times. This chain links TRBV20-1 with TRBJ2-5; no definite D call. This CDR3 spans 14 amino acids. Germline CDR1 is DFQATT and CDR2 is SNEGSKA (reference sequence). Trimming took 6 bases from V and 2 from J, leaving 16 bases between them. In nucleotides, the CDR3 is TGCAGTGCCAGTCTGGGTGTGGTTCAAGAGACCCAGTACTTC. It specifies CSASLGVVQETQYF.

This clonotype showed up just a few times. The CDR3 sequence is CASSPQPGEGYF. DNA for the CDR3: TGTGCCAGCTCACCGCAACCGGGAGAGGGGTACTTC. This chain links TRBV18 with TRBJ2-7; D is perhaps TRBD2 (6 bases). The V gene lost 3 bases and the J gene lost 12 bases, with 15 bases spanning the gap. The CDR3 has 12 residues. Germline values: CDR1 KGHSH, CDR2 LQKENI. The variable domain in full, completed from reference TRBV18 and TRBJ2-7, reads NAGVMQNPRHLVRRRGQEARLRCSPMKGHSHVYWYRQLPEEGLKFMVYLQKENIIDESGMPKERFSAEFPKEGPSILRIQQVVRGDSAAYFCASSPQPGEGYFGPGTRLTVT.

This sequence joins TRBV24-1 and TRBJ2-1; 9 bases are a match to TRBD2. This CDR3 is 16 amino acids long. Per germline, CDR1 KGHDR and CDR2 SFDVKD. V shed 3 bases, J shed 0 bases, and the junction held 2 bases outside the gene matches. The CDR3 spells CATSDDSGGSYNEQFF. CDR3 nucleotide sequence: TGTGCCACCAGTGATGATAGCGGGGGCTCCTACAATGAGCAGTTCTTC.

This chain joins TRBV4-1 and TRBJ2-1; TRBD2 agrees at 10 bases. From germline, CDR1 is MGHRA and CDR2 YSYEKL. This CDR3 spans 17 amino acids. With 0 bases clipped from V and 5 bases from J, the junction kept 7 bases outside the gene matches. This chain's CDR3 is CASSQEELAGPDNEQFF. The CDR3 nucleotides read TGCGCCAGCAGCCAAGAAGAACTAGCGGGACCTGACAATGAGCAGTTCTTC.

The J gene is TRBJ2-1, the V gene TRBV7-2; TRBD2 is a possible D gene (5 bases). V lost 4 bases and J 4 bases, leaving 17 bases between the germline ends. The V gene's germline CDR1 is SGHTA and CDR2 FQGNSA. This CDR3 is built from 16 residues. The CDR3, as DNA: TGTGCCAGCAGCTCAAATATGCTACTAGTGTACAATGAGCAGTTCTTC. Residues: CASSSNMLLVYNEQFF.

The chain uses TRBV7-3 and TRBJ2-1; 10 bases fit TRBD2. The CDR3 consists of 18 residues. J was trimmed by 0 bases and V by 1 base; bases with no gene match: 6. Germline V gene data show CDR1 as SGHTA and CDR2 as FQGTGA. The CDR3 DNA follows: TGTGCCAGCAGCTTAAGGGCTAGCGGGAGAAGCTCCTACAATGAGCAGTTCTTC. Protein sequence: CASSLRASGRSSYNEQFF. The full variable domain, completed using reference TRBV7-3 and TRBJ2-1, is GAGVSQTPSNKVTEKGKYVELRCDPISGHTALYWYRQSLGQGPEFLIYFQGTGAADDSGLPNDRFFAVRPEGSVSTLKIQRTERGDSAVYLCASSLRASGRSSYNEQFFGPGTRLTVL.

This chain joins TRBV29-1 and TRBJ2-7; D not resolved. Germline V CDR1 and CDR2: SQVTM, ANQGSEA. This CDR3 contains 12 residues. With 4 bases removed from V and 0 bases from J, the gap between germline ends came to 7 bases. The chain's CDR3 is CSVGGNSYEQYF. Written as DNA, the CDR3 is TGCAGCGTTGGAGGCAACTCCTACGAGCAGTACTTC.

This clonotype came up many times. This chain joins TRBV2 and TRBJ1-6, with TRBD1 matching 9 bases. V lost 8 bases and J lost 8; bases outside the gene matches: 1. This CDR3 region has 12 residues. Germline V gives CDR1 SNHLY, CDR2 FYNNEI. The CDR3 region has the DNA TGTGCCAGCTGGGACAGGGATTCACCCCTCCACTTT. Encoded protein: CASWDRDSPLHF. Variable domain in full (rest from reference TRBV2 and TRBJ1-6): EPEVTQTPSHQVTQMGQEVILRCVPISNHLYFYWYRQILGQKVEFLVSFYNNEISEKSEIFDDQFSVERPDGSNFTLKIRSTKLEDSAMYFCASWDRDSPLHFGNGTRLTVT.

This clonotype was counted a few times. V is TRBV3-1 and J is TRBJ1-2, with 8 bases lining up with TRBD1. This CDR3 contains 15 residues. The germline V gene encodes CDR1 LGHDT and CDR2 YNNKEL (reference sequence). The V gene end was trimmed by 4 bases and the J gene end by 7 bases; junction bases not matched to a gene: 11. Here the CDR3 reads CASSPLTGGRGGYTF. Written as DNA, the CDR3 is TGTGCCAGCAGCCCTCTCACAGGGGGGCGAGGTGGCTACACCTTC.

The V call is TRBV7-8, the J call TRBJ1-4; tentative D call: TRBD1 (5 bases). CDR1 is SGHVS, CDR2 FQNEAQ, per germline. Trimming removed 5 bases from V and 0 bases from J, with 13 bases in between. This CDR3 spans 16 amino acids. CDR3 residues: CASSIGRGATNEKLFF. In DNA form, the CDR3 reads TGTGCCAGCAGCATAGGGAGAGGGGCAACTAATGAAAAACTGTTTTTT.

This clonotype was found a few times. This sequence joins TRBV7-2 and TRBJ1-6, with D possibly TRBD1 on 6 matching bases. This CDR3 contains 14 residues. The ends were cut back, 2 bases at V and 7 bases at J, with 9 bases in the middle. Germline V gene lookup returns CDR1 SGHTA and CDR2 FQGNSA. The CDR3 loop is CASSLQGTNSPLHF. The DNA of the CDR3 is TGTGCCAGCAGCTTACAGGGGACCAATTCACCCCTCCACTTT.